What follows describes a single TCR beta chain. Seattle patients were enrolled while actively infected and followed longitudinally. Original processing notes: Amplification of reference gene primers was used by the study to estimate nucleated cell counts. TCRdb's table, derived via immunoSEQ multiplex PCR, lists solely in-frame clones and lacks some. The V and J calls and clone size come from that table; D and trimming were worked out from the DNA. The top ten hold about 3% of the sample, which has some 350,000 clones, roughly 90% seen once. Germline V CDR1 and CDR2: GTSNPN, SVGIG (reference sequence). CDR3 length: 11 amino acids. Trimming stripped 2 bases from V and 7 bases from J, with 3 bases between. The data derive from a study of blood T cell repertoires in COVID-19. Study-wide context: Both acute and convalescent COVID-19 samples were obtained from the United States, Italy and Spain. Sample material is recorded as cDNA or gDNA derived from T cells, B-cell-depleted T cells, or PBMCs.

Specimen: peripheral blood. The rearrangement uses TRBV30 and TRBJ1-6; D not resolved. The TCR comes from a woman aged 25 to 39 with COVID-19, enrolled during active disease. For the CDR3, the DNA is TGTGCCTGGAGTCAGAATTCACCCCTCCACTTT. Protein product: CAWSQNSPLHF.